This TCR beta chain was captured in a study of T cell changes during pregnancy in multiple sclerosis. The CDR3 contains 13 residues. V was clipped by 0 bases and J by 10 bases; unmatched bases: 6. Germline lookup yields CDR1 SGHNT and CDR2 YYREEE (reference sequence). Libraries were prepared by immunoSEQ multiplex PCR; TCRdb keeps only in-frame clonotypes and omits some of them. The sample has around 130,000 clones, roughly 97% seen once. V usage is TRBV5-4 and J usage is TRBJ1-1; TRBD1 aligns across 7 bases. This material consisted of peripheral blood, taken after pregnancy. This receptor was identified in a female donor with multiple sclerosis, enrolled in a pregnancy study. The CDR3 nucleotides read TGTGCCAGCAGCTTGGCAGGGACAGAGCCAGCTTTCTTT. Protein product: CASSLAGTEPAFF.